This T cell receptor (beta chain) was identified in a study of blood T cell repertoires in COVID-19 (dated by TCRdb to 2020 to 2022). With regard to the full study: Samples from collaborators originated in the United States, Italy and Spain and spanned both the acute and convalescent phases of COVID-19. The prospective study material was composed of cDNA or gDNA derived from T cells, B-cell-depleted T cells, or PBMCs. Subjects who had been exposed to COVID-19, were actively infected with it, or had recovered from it provided the deeply sampled blood TCRbeta repertoires that made up the dataset. The repertoires were released in a freely available public database meant as a resource for research on the immune response to SARS-CoV-2. Samples came from the ongoing ImmuneRACE study (first 160 participants) plus 1,254 subjects from 6 global collaborators. A de-identified subject ID, COVID-19 status, age in years and sex were almost always included in the sample metadata. HLA class I and class II types, where available, came from metadata supplied by the sample provider rather than from assay-based typing.

TCRbeta CDR3 regions were amplified from genomic DNA by means of the immunoSEQ Assay, a bias-controlled multiplex PCR. As for how the authors treated the data: Within the assay, amplification of reference gene primers was used to estimate how many nucleated cells each sample contained. To quantify the absolute abundance of each unique TCRbeta CDR3 rearrangement, sequence reads were collapsed and filtered. For each sample, productive Simpson clonality was calculated by taking the square root of Simpson's diversity index across productive rearrangements. TCRdb carries this immuneACCESS record with in-frame sequences only. Its versions omit some clonotypes, under half of them owing to an unresolved V gene in the studies checked, with the rest unexplained. From that table come the V and J calls and clone size; the DNA was used to work out D and trimming. The sample records over 25,000 clones, approximately 80% of which are singletons. About 42% of the sample belongs to the ten largest clones.

In this sample, this clone turned up once. What antigen it recognizes has not been identified. No base quality information exists; no much larger clone differs at one position. Results the study describes overall, beyond this receptor: The quantity of clinical and demographic metadata differed by source and by participant and was supplied without curation.

Collaborating institutions collected whole blood in K2EDTA tubes following their own protocols. For TCRbeta analysis, collaborators shipped samples as frozen whole blood, isolated PBMCs, or DNA extracted from either of those sample types. The specimen sequenced was peripheral blood. This clonotype was sampled from an elderly woman with acute or convalescent COVID-19.

The base sequence is TGTGCCAGCAGTGAAATGGGACAGGGGTATGGCTACACCTTC. It specifies CASSEMGQGYGYTF. The rearranged segments are TRBV25-1 and TRBJ1-2; 10 bases in the middle match TRBD1. From a lookup of the germline V gene, CDR1 and CDR2 are MGHDK and SYGVNS. For this chain, trimming is 2 bases at the V end and 5 bases at the J end, and the number of junction bases without a gene match is 2. CDR3 length: 14 amino acids, cysteine to phenylalanine. Of the read, only the CDR3 DNA is kept; its 42 bases are in frame from base 1.